The TCR beta chain described here comes from a study of T cells in Graves' hyperthyroidism and ophthalmopathy. TCR beta CDR3 region amplification was performed from RNA transcripts. First-round RT-PCR with HTBI primers amplified the TCR CDR3 region. TCRdb reprocessed the multiplex PCR reads via MiXCR and lists one record per CDR3 protein. The sample yields hundreds of thousands of distinct CDR3 sequences, over 15% seen once. The sequencing input was blood. The sequence derives from a woman aged 18-35 years with Graves' hyperthyroidism.

The CDR3 sequence: CASSPGGQGRTDTQYF. The DNA of the CDR3 is TGTGCCAGCAGCCCCGGGGGGCAGGGGAGGACAGATACGCAGTATTTT. The chain recombines TRBV7-9 with TRBJ2-3, with a weak D call TRBD2 (7 bases). V was cut by 5 bases and J by 3 bases, with 18 bases left in between. Germline V gene sequence: CDR1 SEHNR, CDR2 FQNEAQ (reference sequence). This CDR3 region has 16 residues.